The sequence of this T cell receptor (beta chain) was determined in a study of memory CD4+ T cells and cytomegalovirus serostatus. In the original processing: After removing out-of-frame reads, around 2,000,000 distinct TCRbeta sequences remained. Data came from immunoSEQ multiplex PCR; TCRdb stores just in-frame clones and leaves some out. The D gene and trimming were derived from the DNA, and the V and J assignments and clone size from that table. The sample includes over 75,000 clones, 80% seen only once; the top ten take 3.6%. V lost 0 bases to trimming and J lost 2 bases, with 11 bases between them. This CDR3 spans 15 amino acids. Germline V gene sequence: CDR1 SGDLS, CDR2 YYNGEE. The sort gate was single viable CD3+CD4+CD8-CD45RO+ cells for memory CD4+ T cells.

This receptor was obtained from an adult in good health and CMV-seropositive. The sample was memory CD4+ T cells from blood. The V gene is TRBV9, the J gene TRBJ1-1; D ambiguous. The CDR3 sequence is CASSVAWGENTEAFF. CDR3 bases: TGTGCCAGCAGCGTAGCTTGGGGAGAAAACACTGAAGCTTTCTTT.